This TCR beta chain was identified in a study of a mutant IDH1 vaccine in newly diagnosed glioma. Germline V lookup: CDR1 SNHLY, CDR2 FYNNEI. The CDR3 has 13 amino acids. Trimming took 7 bases from V and 10 from J, leaving 14 bases between them. Described time point: week 47, end of study. Each dose delivered 300 ug of mutant IDH1 20-mer peptide subcutaneously with imiquimod. A note on this clone: The target antigen is unknown.

The protocol was immunoSEQ multiplex PCR, while the TCRdb copy is restricted to in-frame clones and leaves out a portion. The table has about 60,000 clones, around four fifths seen once. Sample: PBMCs, taken from a glioma patient whose treatment included an IDH1 peptide vaccine. V is TRBV2 and J is TRBJ1-6; D not resolved. The sequence was collected from a woman between 45 and 60 years old with glioma. CDR3 sequence (DNA): TGTGCCAGCACGGACCGCCTCAGCTCACCCCTCCACTTT. Amino acid sequence: CASTDRLSSPLHF.